One and the same sample provided the 11 T cell receptor beta chains below, sequenced in a study of T cells in pancreatic ductal adenocarcinoma. Generated by immunoSEQ multiplex PCR, the TCRdb table keeps only in-frame clones and is missing some. The sample records roughly 100,000 clones, about 96% being singletons. No neoadjuvant therapy was given to the selected pancreatic ductal adenocarcinoma patients before their surgery. The sequenced sample consisted of PBMCs. These TCRs come from a human donor with pancreatic ductal adenocarcinoma.

The CDR3 loop is CASSRGTPQNTGELFF. DNA of the CDR3: TGCGCCAGCAGCAGAGGGACACCACAGAACACCGGGGAGCTGTTTTTT. This chain joins TRBV5-1 and TRBJ2-2, with D maybe TRBD1 (6 bases). V lost 4 bases and J lost 1, with 14 bases in between. The length of the CDR3 is 16 residues. Germline V gene data show CDR1 as SGHRS and CDR2 as YFSETQ.

The V call is TRBV14, the J call TRBJ1-1; no clear D gene. V lost 3 bases, J lost 6 bases, and 11 bases lay in between. CDR1 and CDR2 (germline): SGHDN, FVKESK. CDR3 length: 13 residues. In DNA, the CDR3 is TGTGCCAGCAGCCAGCAACTAAATGCTGAAGCTTTCTTT. Its translation is CASSQQLNAEAFF.

The V and J genes are TRBV7-9 and TRBJ2-1; D unresolved. Per the germline V gene, CDR1 is SEHNR and CDR2 is FQNEAQ (reference sequence). The length of the CDR3 is 14 residues. Trimming removed 7 bases at V and 5 bases at J, with 15 bases between. CDR3 in amino acids: CASTPRESHNEQFF. The DNA for the CDR3 is TGTGCCAGCACACCAAGAGAGTCGCACAATGAGCAGTTCTTC.

V gene TRBV18 combines with J gene TRBJ2-5; TRBD2 aligns across 9 bases. Germline V lookup: CDR1 KGHSH, CDR2 LQKENI. There are 16 residues in the CDR3. Trimming removed 4 bases from V and 5 bases from J; junction bases left unmatched: 11. The CDR3 nucleotides read TGTGCCAGCTCACTTAGTAGCGGGAGAGGTATCGAGACCCAGTACTTC. Its translation: CASSLSSGRGIETQYF. Together with reference TRBV18 and TRBJ2-5, the CDR3 gives the full variable domain: NAGVMQNPRHLVRRRGQEARLRCSPMKGHSHVYWYRQLPEEGLKFMVYLQKENIIDESGMPKERFSAEFPKEGPSILRIQQVVRGDSAAYFCASSLSSGRGIETQYFGPGTRLLVL.

This clone was recorded only once. The chain is built from TRBV18 and TRBJ1-5; D call uncertain. V lost 2 bases and J lost 0, with 11 bases in between. The CDR3 extends over 16 amino acids. Germline V lookup: CDR1 KGHSH, CDR2 LQKENI. CDR3 nucleotides: TGTGCCAGCTCACCATTGGGCAGCAATAGCAATCAGCCCCAGCATTTT. Translating gives CASSPLGSNSNQPQHF.

The gene calls are TRBV27 and TRBJ2-5; the D gene is possibly TRBD2 (5 bases). The length of the CDR3 is 15 residues. V was shortened by 5 bases and J by 0 bases, with 13 bases between the two germline ends. CDR1 is MNHEY, CDR2 SMNVEV, per germline (reference sequence). CDR3 in DNA: TGTGCCAGCAGTCCTCCTGGACTGTACCAAGAGACCCAGTACTTC. Translated, it gives CASSPPGLYQETQYF.

The gene calls are TRBV5-4 and TRBJ2-7, with TRBD2 as a possible D gene (6 bases). The length of the CDR3 is 16 residues. V gave up 2 bases and J gave up 3 bases, with 18 bases separating them. Looked up from germline, CDR1 is SGHNT and CDR2 is YYREEE (reference sequence). The CDR3 loop reads CASSFGGTLGFYEQYF. In DNA form, the CDR3 reads TGTGCCAGCAGCTTTGGGGGGACCCTAGGGTTCTACGAGCAGTACTTC.

The genes are TRBV5-5 and TRBJ1-4; 7 nucleotides align to TRBD1. In germline, CDR1 is SGHKS, CDR2 YYEKEE (reference sequence). The V and J ends lost 3 bases and 0 bases, in that order; junction bases with no gene match: 8. The CDR3 is made up of 17 amino acids. CDR3 nucleotides: TGTGCCAGCAGCTCGGACAGGACAGGTGCAACTAATGAAAAACTGTTTTTT. Its translation: CASSSDRTGATNEKLFF.

V is TRBV19 and J is TRBJ1-2; 7 bases map to TRBD1. Germline V gives CDR1 LNHDA, CDR2 SQIVND (reference sequence). The trim removed 10 bases at V and 7 bases at J, leaving 15 bases unmatched. The CDR3 sequence is 14 residues long. The CDR3 protein is CATSGQGEVGGYTF. CDR3 DNA: TGTGCCACTTCCGGGCAGGGGGAAGTTGGTGGCTACACCTTC.

The V and J genes are TRBV19 and TRBJ2-3; 7 bases line up with TRBD2. The CDR3 is 16 amino acids. CDR1 is LNHDA, CDR2 SQIVND, per germline (reference sequence). Trimming at V came to 8 bases and at J to 2 bases, leaving 13 bases not matched to a gene. CDR3 sequence: CASSLGGAGLTDTQYF. In DNA form, the CDR3 reads TGTGCCAGTTCTCTTGGTGGAGCGGGACTCACAGATACGCAGTATTTT.

This chain uses TRBV7-9 with TRBJ1-2; D unclear. CDR1 SEHNR and CDR2 FQNEAQ come from the germline V gene (reference sequence). The CDR3 has 15 amino acids. Trimming left V 1 base short and J 4 bases short, with 13 bases between. The CDR3: CASSLGAGVGYGYTF. The CDR3 DNA reads as TGTGCCAGCAGCTTAGGGGCCGGGGTGGGCTATGGCTACACCTTC. The whole variable domain, filled in from reference TRBV7-9 and TRBJ1-2, reads DTGVSQNPRHKITKRGQNVTFRCDPISEHNRLYWYRQTLGQGPEFLTYFQNEAQLEKSRLLSDRFSAERPKGSFSTLEIQRTEQGDSAMYLCASSLGAGVGYGYTFGSGTRLTVV.